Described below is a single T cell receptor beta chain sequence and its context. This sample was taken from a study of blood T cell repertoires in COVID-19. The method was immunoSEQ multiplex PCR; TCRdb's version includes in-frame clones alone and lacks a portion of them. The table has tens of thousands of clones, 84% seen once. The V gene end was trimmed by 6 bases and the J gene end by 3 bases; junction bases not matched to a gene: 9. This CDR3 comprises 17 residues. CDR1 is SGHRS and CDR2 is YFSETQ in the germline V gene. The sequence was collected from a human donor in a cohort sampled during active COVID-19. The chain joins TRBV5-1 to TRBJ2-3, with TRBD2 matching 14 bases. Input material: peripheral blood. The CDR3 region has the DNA TGCGCCAGCACCACCGGGACTAGCGGGAGTTGGACAGATACGCAGTATTTT. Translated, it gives CASTTGTSGSWTDTQYF.